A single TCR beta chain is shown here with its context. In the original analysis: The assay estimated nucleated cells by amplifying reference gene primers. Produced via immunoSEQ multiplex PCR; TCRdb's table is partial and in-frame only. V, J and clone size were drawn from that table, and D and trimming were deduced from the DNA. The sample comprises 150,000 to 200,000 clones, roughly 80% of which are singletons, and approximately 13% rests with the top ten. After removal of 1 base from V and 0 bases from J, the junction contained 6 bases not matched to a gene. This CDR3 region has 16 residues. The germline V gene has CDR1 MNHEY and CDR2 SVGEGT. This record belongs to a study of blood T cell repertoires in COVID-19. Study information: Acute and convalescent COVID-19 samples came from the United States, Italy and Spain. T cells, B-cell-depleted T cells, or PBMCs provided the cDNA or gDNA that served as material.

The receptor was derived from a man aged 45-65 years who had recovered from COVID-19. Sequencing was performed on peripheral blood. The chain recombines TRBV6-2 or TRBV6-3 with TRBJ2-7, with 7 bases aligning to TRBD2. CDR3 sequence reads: CASSYWVRDYSYEQYF. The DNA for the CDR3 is TGTGCCAGCAGTTACTGGGTCCGGGACTACTCCTACGAGCAGTACTTC.